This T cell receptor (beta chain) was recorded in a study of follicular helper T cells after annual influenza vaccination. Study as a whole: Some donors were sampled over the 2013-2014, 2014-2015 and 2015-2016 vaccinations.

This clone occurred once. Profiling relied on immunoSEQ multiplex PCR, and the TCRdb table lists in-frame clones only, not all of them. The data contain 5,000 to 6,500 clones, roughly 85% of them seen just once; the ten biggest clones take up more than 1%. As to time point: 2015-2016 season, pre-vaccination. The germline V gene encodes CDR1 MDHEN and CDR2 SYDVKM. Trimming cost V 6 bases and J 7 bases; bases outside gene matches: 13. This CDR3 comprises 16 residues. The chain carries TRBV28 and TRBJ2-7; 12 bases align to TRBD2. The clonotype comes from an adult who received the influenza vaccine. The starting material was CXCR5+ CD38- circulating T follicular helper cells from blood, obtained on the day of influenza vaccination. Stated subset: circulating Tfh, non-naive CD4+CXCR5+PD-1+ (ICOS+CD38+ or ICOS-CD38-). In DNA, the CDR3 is TGTGCCAGCAGGGAGGCTAGCGGGAGGGCCTTAGAGGAGCAGTACTTC. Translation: CASREASGRALEEQYF.